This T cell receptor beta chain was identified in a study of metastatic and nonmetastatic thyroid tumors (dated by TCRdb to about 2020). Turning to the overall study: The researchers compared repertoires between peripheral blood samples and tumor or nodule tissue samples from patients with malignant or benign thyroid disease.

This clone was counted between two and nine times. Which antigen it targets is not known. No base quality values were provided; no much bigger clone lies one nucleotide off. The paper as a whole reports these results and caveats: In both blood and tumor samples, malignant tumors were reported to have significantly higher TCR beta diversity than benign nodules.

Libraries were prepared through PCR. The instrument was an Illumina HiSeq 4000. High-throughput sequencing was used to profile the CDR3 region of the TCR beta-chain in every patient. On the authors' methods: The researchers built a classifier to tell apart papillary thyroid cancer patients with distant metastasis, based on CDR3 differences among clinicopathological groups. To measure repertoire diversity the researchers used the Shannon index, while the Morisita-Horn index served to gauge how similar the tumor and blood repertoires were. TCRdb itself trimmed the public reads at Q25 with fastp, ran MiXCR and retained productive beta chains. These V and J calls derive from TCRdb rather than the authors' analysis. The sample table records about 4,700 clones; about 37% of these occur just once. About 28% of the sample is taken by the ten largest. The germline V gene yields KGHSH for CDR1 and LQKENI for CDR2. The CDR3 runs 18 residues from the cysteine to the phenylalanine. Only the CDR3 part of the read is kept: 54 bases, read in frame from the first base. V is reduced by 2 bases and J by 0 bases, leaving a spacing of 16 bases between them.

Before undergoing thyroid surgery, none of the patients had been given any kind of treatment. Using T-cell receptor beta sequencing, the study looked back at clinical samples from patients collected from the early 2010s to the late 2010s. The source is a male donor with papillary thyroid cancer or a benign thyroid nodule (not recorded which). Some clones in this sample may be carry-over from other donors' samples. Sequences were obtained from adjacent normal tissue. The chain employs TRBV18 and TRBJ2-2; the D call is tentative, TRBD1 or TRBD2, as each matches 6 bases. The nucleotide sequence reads TGTGCCAGCTCACCAAAGAGAACGGGGGCCGCGAACACCGGGGAGCTGTTTTTT. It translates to CASSPKRTGAANTGELFF. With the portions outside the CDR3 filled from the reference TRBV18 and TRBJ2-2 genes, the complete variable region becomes NAGVMQNPRHLVRRRGQEARLRCSPMKGHSHVYWYRQLPEEGLKFMVYLQKENIIDESGMPKERFSAEFPKEGPSILRIQQVVRGDSAAYFCASSPKRTGAANTGELFFGEGSRLTVL.